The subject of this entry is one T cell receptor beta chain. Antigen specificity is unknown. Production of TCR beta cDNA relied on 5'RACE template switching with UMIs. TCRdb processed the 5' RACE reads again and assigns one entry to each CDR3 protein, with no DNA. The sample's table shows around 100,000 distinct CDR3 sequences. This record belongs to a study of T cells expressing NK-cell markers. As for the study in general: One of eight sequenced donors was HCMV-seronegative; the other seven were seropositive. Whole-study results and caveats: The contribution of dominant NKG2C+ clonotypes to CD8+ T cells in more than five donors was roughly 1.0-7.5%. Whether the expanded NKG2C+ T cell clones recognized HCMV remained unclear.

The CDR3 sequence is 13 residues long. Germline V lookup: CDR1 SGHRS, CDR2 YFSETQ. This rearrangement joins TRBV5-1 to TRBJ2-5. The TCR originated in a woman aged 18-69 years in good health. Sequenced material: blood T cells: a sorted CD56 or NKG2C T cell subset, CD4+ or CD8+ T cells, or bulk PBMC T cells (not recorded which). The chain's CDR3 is CASSSSAMETQYF.